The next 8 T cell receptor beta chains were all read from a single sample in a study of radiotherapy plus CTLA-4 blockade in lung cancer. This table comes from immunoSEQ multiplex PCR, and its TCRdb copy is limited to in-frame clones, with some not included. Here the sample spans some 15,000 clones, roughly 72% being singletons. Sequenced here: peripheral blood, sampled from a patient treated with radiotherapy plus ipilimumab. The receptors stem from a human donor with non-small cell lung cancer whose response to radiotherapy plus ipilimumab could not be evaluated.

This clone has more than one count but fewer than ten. The DNA of the CDR3 is TGCGCCAGCAGTGAAAGGACAGGGGGAGGCTACACCTTC. It is translated as CASSERTGGGYTF. The chain is built from TRBV10-1 and TRBJ1-2, with 10 bases lining up with TRBD1. In germline, CDR1 is WNHNN, CDR2 SYGVQD (reference sequence). Unmatched junction bases numbered 3, after V lost 3 bases and J lost 8 bases. The CDR3 has 13 residues.

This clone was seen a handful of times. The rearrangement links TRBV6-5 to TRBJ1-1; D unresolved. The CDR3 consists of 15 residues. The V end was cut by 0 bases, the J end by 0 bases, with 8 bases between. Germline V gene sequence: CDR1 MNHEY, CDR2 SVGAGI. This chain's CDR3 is CASSYSRQMNTEAFF. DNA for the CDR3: TGTGCCAGCAGTTACTCGAGGCAGATGAACACTGAAGCTTTCTTT.

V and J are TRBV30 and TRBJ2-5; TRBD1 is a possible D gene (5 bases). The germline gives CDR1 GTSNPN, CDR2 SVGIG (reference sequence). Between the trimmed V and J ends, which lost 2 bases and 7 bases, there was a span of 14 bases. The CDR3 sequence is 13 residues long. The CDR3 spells CAWSSFDQGTQYF. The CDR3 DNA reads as TGTGCCTGGAGTAGTTTTGATCAGGGGACCCAGTACTTC. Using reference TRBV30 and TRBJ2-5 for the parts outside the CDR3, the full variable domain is SQTIHQWPATLVQPVGSPLSLECTVEGTSNPNLYWYRQAAGRGLQLLFYSVGIGQISSEVPQNLSASRPQDRQFILSSKKLLLSDSGFYLCAWSSFDQGTQYFGPGTRLLVL.

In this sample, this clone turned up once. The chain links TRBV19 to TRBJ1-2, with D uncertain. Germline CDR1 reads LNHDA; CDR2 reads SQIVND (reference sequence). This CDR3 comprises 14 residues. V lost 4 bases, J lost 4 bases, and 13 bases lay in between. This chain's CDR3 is CASSNRVVGYGYTF. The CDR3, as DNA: TGTGCCAGTAGTAATCGAGTGGTCGGCTATGGCTACACCTTC.

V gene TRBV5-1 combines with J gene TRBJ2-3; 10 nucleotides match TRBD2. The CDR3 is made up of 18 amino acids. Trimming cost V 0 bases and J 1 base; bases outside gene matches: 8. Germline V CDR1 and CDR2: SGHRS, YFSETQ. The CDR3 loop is CASSLDASGGGGTDTQYF. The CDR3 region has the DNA TGCGCCAGCAGCTTGGACGCTAGCGGGGGAGGCGGCACAGATACGCAGTATTTT. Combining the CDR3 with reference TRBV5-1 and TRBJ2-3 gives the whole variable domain KAGVTQTPRYLIKTRGQQVTLSCSPISGHRSVSWYQQTPGQGLQFLFEYFSETQRNKGNFPGRFSGRQFSNSRSEMNVSTLELGDSALYLCASSLDASGGGGTDTQYFGPGTRLTVL.

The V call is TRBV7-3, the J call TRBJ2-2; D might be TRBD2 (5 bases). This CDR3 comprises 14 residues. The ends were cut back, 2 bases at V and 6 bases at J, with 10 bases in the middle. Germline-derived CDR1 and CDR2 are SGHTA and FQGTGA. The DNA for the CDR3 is TGTGCCAGCAGCTTATCGGAGGATCCCGGGGAGCTGTTTTTT. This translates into CASSLSEDPGELFF.

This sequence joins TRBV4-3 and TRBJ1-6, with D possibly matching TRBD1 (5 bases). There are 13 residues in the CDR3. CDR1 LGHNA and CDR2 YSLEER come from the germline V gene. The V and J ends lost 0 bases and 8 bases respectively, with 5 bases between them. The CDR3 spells CASSQDRDSPLHF. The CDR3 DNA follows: TGCGCCAGCAGCCAAGACAGGGATTCACCCCTCCACTTT.

In nucleotides, the CDR3 is TGCGCCAGCAGCTTACGACAGGGAGACACTGAAGCTTTCTTT. Translated, it gives CASSLRQGDTEAFF. The chain employs TRBV5-1 and TRBJ1-1, with 7 nucleotides matching TRBD1. The CDR3 has 14 residues. V dropped 2 bases and J dropped 3; count of bases not matched to a gene: 4. Per the germline V gene, CDR1 is SGHRS and CDR2 is YFSETQ.